This TCR beta chain appears in the sequencing data of a study of blood T cell repertoires in COVID-19 (dated by TCRdb to between 2020 and 2021). For the wider study: Collaborator samples came from the United States, Italy and Spain and covered acute and convalescent phases of COVID-19. The sample metadata nearly always contained a de-identified subject ID, COVID-19 status, age in years and sex. A freely available public database, intended as a resource for researchers studying the immune response to SARS-CoV-2, is where the repertoires were released. Samples were obtained from the ongoing ImmuneRACE study (first 160 participants) and from approximately 1,200 subjects provided by 6 global collaborators. The prospective study material was composed of cDNA or gDNA derived from T cells, B-cell-depleted T cells, or PBMCs. Subjects who had been exposed to COVID-19, were actively infected with it, or had recovered from it provided the deeply sampled blood TCRbeta repertoires that made up the dataset. Where HLA class I and class II types were available, the types were taken from metadata supplied by the sample provider, not from assay-based typing.

TCRbeta CDR3 regions were amplified from genomic DNA by means of the immunoSEQ Assay, a bias-controlled multiplex PCR. Per the source publication's procedure: Nucleated cell counts per sample were estimated from amplification of reference gene primers within the assay. To quantify the absolute abundance of each unique TCRbeta CDR3 rearrangement, sequence reads were collapsed and filtered. Productive Simpson clonality was computed per sample as the square root of Simpson's diversity index over productive rearrangements. In TCRdb, the immuneACCESS table is reduced to in-frame sequences with V and J assigned. These tables do not hold every clone; where another copy was compared, an unresolved V gene accounts for under half, and the others remain unexplained. V, J and clone size are those of that table, while D and trimming were read from the DNA. A total of around 190,000 clones appear in this sample, 70% to 90% of them only once. The ten largest account for 1.9% of the sample.

Another Seattle source contributed samples from volunteer blood donors who had recovered from COVID-19. Whole blood was collected in K2EDTA tubes by collaborating institutions according to the institutions' own protocols. For TCRbeta analysis, collaborators shipped samples in one of three forms: frozen whole blood, isolated PBMCs, or DNA extracted from either of those sample types. Study-wide findings and limitations: Clinical and demographic metadata were provided uncurated, with the amount varying by source and participant.

Details on this clone: Its antigen remains unidentified. One base away there is no much larger clone; base qualities are not given.

CDR1 and CDR2 are drawn from the germline V gene (reference sequence): GTSNPN, SVGIG. Including the terminal cysteine and phenylalanine, the CDR3 comprises 11 residues. CDR3 DNA only is kept here, 33 bases in frame from base 1. V lost 5 bases and J lost 4 bases; the stretch between them is 8 bases long. Sequenced material: peripheral blood. This sequence was found in a man aged 18 to 29 who had recovered from COVID-19. The chain is encoded by TRBV30 joined to TRBJ1-1; the D segment cannot be called with confidence. The DNA sequence follows: TGTGCCTGGGTTCCCGGCACTGAAGCTTTCTTT. This translates into CAWVPGTEAFF.